This T cell receptor beta chain is from a study of shared clonotypes between healthy human individuals. In germline, CDR1 is PRHDT, CDR2 FYEKMQ (reference sequence). Trimming left V 2 bases short and J 5 bases short, with 15 bases between. The CDR3 consists of 15 residues. Here immunoSEQ multiplex PCR was the method, and the copy in TCRdb shows in-frame clones only, minus some. The sample has hundreds of thousands of clones, 85% to 95% seen once. Naive CD8 cells lacked CD45RO and underwent positive selection for CCR7, leaving out terminally differentiated effector memory CD45RA+ cells. The sample taken for sequencing was naive CD8+ T cells sorted from blood. The receptor was isolated from a woman in her twenties or thirties in good health. J is TRBJ1-2 and V is TRBV13, with no clear D. CDR3 residues: CASSLRGVFEYGYTF. CDR3 DNA sequence: TGTGCCAGCAGCTTACGAGGTGTCTTTGAGTATGGCTACACCTTC.